Below, 28 T cell receptor beta chains from the same sample are listed, as sequenced in a study of beta chain features in type 1 diabetes. Study findings and constraints: All four CD4+ subsets of Type 1 diabetes patients contained TCRB CDR3s that were moderately but significantly shorter.

Their specific antigens are unknown. Sequencing targeted expressed TCRB transcripts, as all isolated RNA had been reverse transcribed. Using immunoSEQ multiplex PCR, the repertoire was profiled, and TCRdb retains in-frame clones only, with some absent. The repertoire holds more than 120,000 clones, about 13% seen once, with around 1.4% in the top ten. The material sequenced was central memory CD4+ T cells from blood. These receptors came from a man between 18 and 35 years old with type 1 diabetes.

The chain carries TRBV7-2 and TRBJ2-5; tentatively, D is TRBD2 (6 bases). This CDR3 has 16 amino acids. Trimming stripped 4 bases from V and 5 bases from J, with 20 bases between. Germline values: CDR1 SGHTA, CDR2 FQGNSA. This chain's CDR3 is CASSSLTSNSWETQYF. The CDR3 nucleotides read TGTGCCAGCAGCTCCCTGACTAGTAATTCGTGGGAGACCCAGTACTTC.

The chain uses TRBV9 and TRBJ2-3, with D unclear. Trimming left V 3 bases short and J 6 bases short, with 17 bases between. The CDR3 extends over 15 amino acids. Germline CDR1 is SGDLS and CDR2 is YYNGEE. The DNA for the CDR3 is TGTGCCAGCAGCGCCGGTATGCCAACCTTCGATACGCAGTATTTT. This encodes CASSAGMPTFDTQYF.

The chain uses TRBV5-1 and TRBJ1-4, with a tentative D call TRBD1 (5 bases). Trimming pared 4 bases from V and 6 bases from J, leaving 13 bases between. CDR1 and CDR2 from the germline V gene are SGHRS and YFSETQ. The CDR3 loop spans 14 amino acids. The CDR3 region is CASSKGTLDEKLFF. Written as DNA, the CDR3 is TGCGCCAGCAGCAAGGGGACCCTGGATGAAAAACTGTTTTTT.

The genes are TRBV2 and TRBJ2-2; no definite D call. CDR1 and CDR2 from the germline V gene are SNHLY and FYNNEI. The CDR3 length is 15 residues. Trimming left V 7 bases short and J 0 bases short, with 12 bases between. CDR3 region: CASTQQQPNTGELFF. The DNA of the CDR3 is TGTGCCAGCACACAACAGCAGCCGAACACCGGGGAGCTGTTTTTT.

This clone was detected only a few times. J is TRBJ2-2 and V is TRBV14; the D is unclear. The germline V gene encodes CDR1 SGHDN and CDR2 FVKESK. The CDR3 loop spans 13 amino acids. Trimming shortened V by 1 base and J by 6 bases, and 6 bases separated the two germline ends. The CDR3 reads CASSQVRPGELFF. DNA for the CDR3: TGTGCCAGCAGCCAAGTCCGTCCCGGGGAGCTGTTTTTT.

The sample holds a few counts of this clone. The gene calls are TRBV29-1 and TRBJ2-4, with 12 bases lining up with TRBD1. V was clipped by 7 bases and J by 9 bases; unmatched bases: 10. Germline V lookup: CDR1 SQVTM, CDR2 ANQGSEA. The CDR3 has 14 amino acids. DNA of the CDR3: TGCAGCGGTGAGGGGACAGGGGGCGTCGTCATTCAGTACTTC. This translates into CSGEGTGGVVIQYF.

This rearrangement joins TRBV19 to TRBJ1-1, with 8 bases aligning to TRBD1. The CDR3 sequence is 14 residues long. The V gene's germline CDR1 is LNHDA and CDR2 SQIVND (reference sequence). V shed 6 bases, J shed 4 bases, and the junction held 7 bases outside the gene matches. CDR3 region: CASSLTDRGTEAFF. The CDR3 DNA reads TGTGCCAGTAGCTTGACCGACAGGGGCACTGAAGCTTTCTTT.

V and J are TRBV4-2 and TRBJ2-3, with D unclear. In germline, CDR1 is LGHNA, CDR2 YNFKEQ. Trimming left V 4 bases short and J 7 bases short, with 9 bases between. This CDR3 is built from 12 residues. CDR3 in amino acids: CASSLDLNTQYF. The CDR3 bases are TGTGCCAGCAGCCTGGATCTCAATACGCAGTATTTT.

In this sample, this clone turned up a few times. The chain employs TRBV30 and TRBJ2-3, with TRBD2 identical over 9 bases. Germline CDR1 GTSNPN, CDR2 SVGIG (reference sequence). The V gene end was trimmed by 5 bases and the J gene end by 3 bases; junction bases not matched to a gene: 12. The CDR3 spans 16 residues. The CDR3 nucleotides are TGTGCCTGGGCGGATTTCCGACTAGCGGAGACAGATACGCAGTATTTT. Translating it yields CAWADFRLAETDTQYF.

This clone has only a few counts. This chain joins TRBV14 and TRBJ1-1; D might be TRBD1 (5 bases). V was trimmed by 4 bases and J by 0 bases, leaving 9 bases between them. The CDR3 spans 14 residues. CDR1 SGHDN and CDR2 FVKESK come from the germline V gene. As DNA, the CDR3 is TGTGCCAGCAGCCGGGACCTTGTGAACACTGAAGCTTTCTTT. Its translation: CASSRDLVNTEAFF.

V usage is TRBV30 and J usage is TRBJ1-2, with a weak D call TRBD1 (5 bases). The germline V gene encodes CDR1 GTSNPN and CDR2 SVGIG (reference sequence). This CDR3 has 13 residues. The V end lost 5 bases, the J end lost 8 bases, and 18 bases lay between the germline ends. The CDR3 region has the DNA TGTGCCTGGGGGACCCGGGGCGGCATGGGCTACACCTTC. This codes for CAWGTRGGMGYTF. The full variable domain, in which reference TRBV30 and TRBJ1-2 provide the parts outside the CDR3, is SQTIHQWPATLVQPVGSPLSLECTVEGTSNPNLYWYRQAAGRGLQLLFYSVGIGQISSEVPQNLSASRPQDRQFILSSKKLLLSDSGFYLCAWGTRGGMGYTFGSGTRLTVV.

This clone has more than one count but fewer than ten. The chain carries TRBV5-1 and TRBJ2-2; the D is unclear. Deletions cut 5 bases from V and 1 base from J, with 9 bases between. The CDR3 length is 14 residues. The germline V gene encodes CDR1 SGHRS and CDR2 YFSETQ. The CDR3 sequence is CASSWTQNTGELFF. The CDR3 nucleotides are TGCGCCAGCAGTTGGACCCAGAACACCGGGGAGCTGTTTTTT.

The chain recombines TRBV6-1 with TRBJ1-5; 11 nucleotides align to TRBD1. Trimming cost V 6 bases and J 7 bases; bases outside gene matches: 5. The germline gives CDR1 MNHNS, CDR2 SASEGT. The CDR3 is made up of 14 amino acids. The CDR3 coding sequence is TGTGCCAGCAGGGACAGGGGGCTAGGGCAGCCCCAGCATTTT. Its protein is CASRDRGLGQPQHF.

This clone was seen only a few times. The chain joins TRBV4-1 to TRBJ2-5; a weak D match, TRBD1 (6 bases). The CDR3 totals 14 residues. The germline V and J ends were trimmed by 3 bases and 5 bases, with 13 bases remaining between them. CDR1 and CDR2 (germline): MGHRA, YSYEKL. The CDR3 DNA reads TGCGCCAGCAGCCACGGAGTGCAGGGGGAGACCCAGTACTTC. Amino acids: CASSHGVQGETQYF.

The V call is TRBV10-3, the J call TRBJ2-5; possibly TRBD2 for D (6 bases). Deletions cut 0 bases from V and 2 bases from J, with 13 bases between. This CDR3 has 16 amino acids. The germline V gene has CDR1 ENHRY and CDR2 SYGVKD. The CDR3 loop is CAISESRGVEQETQYF. CDR3 DNA sequence: TGTGCCATCAGTGAGTCGCGGGGCGTCGAGCAAGAGACCCAGTACTTC.

This clone turned up a few times. This CDR3 reads CASYSSGQGQPQHF. In nucleotides, the CDR3 is TGTGCCAGCTACTCATCAGGGCAGGGTCAGCCCCAGCATTTT. The chain joins TRBV28 to TRBJ1-5, with D maybe TRBD1 (5 bases). Deletions cut 8 bases from V and 6 bases from J, with 17 bases between. This CDR3 is 14 amino acids long. Germline lookup yields CDR1 MDHEN and CDR2 SYDVKM.

This clone was observed a handful of times. V gene TRBV7-2 combines with J gene TRBJ2-1, with 8 bases that match TRBD2. The junction had 2 bases not matched to a gene; V was cut back by 1 base and J by 3 bases. CDR3 size: 15 residues. Germline CDR1 is SGHTA and CDR2 is FQGNSA. CDR3 loop: CASSLVAGGYNEQFF. The DNA for the CDR3 is TGTGCCAGCAGCTTAGTTGCGGGGGGCTACAATGAGCAGTTCTTC. The full variable domain, completed using reference TRBV7-2 and TRBJ2-1, is GAGVSQSPSNKVTEKGKDVELRCDPISGHTALYWYRQSLGQGLEFLIYFQGNSAPDKSGLPSDRFSAERTGGSVSTLTIQRTQQEDSAVYLCASSLVAGGYNEQFFGPGTRLTVL.

This clone was recorded a few times. A junction boundary mismatches the germline segment, possibly from a read error. The chain combines TRBV19 with TRBJ1-1, with D uncertain. This CDR3 has 13 amino acids. CDR1 is LNHDA and CDR2 is SQIVND in the germline V gene (reference sequence). This CDR3 reads CASSTPVGRLGYF. The CDR3 bases are TGTGCCAGTAGCACCCCTGTCGGGCGCCTCGGTTACTTT.

Only a few counts were recorded for this clone. J is TRBJ1-6 and V is TRBV5-1, with D hard to call. Trimming pared 0 bases from V and 0 bases from J, leaving 7 bases between. This CDR3 comprises 16 residues. The germline V gene has CDR1 SGHRS and CDR2 YFSETQ. The CDR3 DNA reads as TGCGCCAGCAGCTTGGACTTCAGCTCCTATAATTCACCCCTCCACTTT. Protein: CASSLDFSSYNSPLHF.

This clone was seen at least ten times. The chain recombines TRBV4-2 with TRBJ2-5, with TRBD2 matching over 7 bases. CDR1 LGHNA and CDR2 YNFKEQ come from the germline V gene. With 0 bases clipped from V and 5 bases from J, the junction kept 3 bases outside the gene matches. The CDR3 extends over 14 amino acids. CDR3 DNA sequence: TGTGCCAGCAGCCAAGACCCCGGGGGGGAGACCCAGTACTTC. Translated: CASSQDPGGETQYF.

This clone was recorded at least ten times. V and J are TRBV19 and TRBJ2-7; TRBD1 aligns across 7 bases. Germline loops: CDR1 LNHDA, CDR2 SQIVND (reference sequence). V was clipped by 4 bases and J by 1 base; unmatched bases: 1. The CDR3 is made up of 13 amino acids. The CDR3 reads CASSRGQSYEQYF. CDR3 sequence (DNA): TGTGCCAGTAGTAGGGGACAGTCCTACGAGCAGTACTTC.

The rearrangement joins TRBV10-3 to TRBJ2-3; possibly TRBD1 for D (6 bases). The V and J ends lost 2 bases and 4 bases respectively, with 13 bases between them. The CDR3 length is 15 residues. CDR1 is ENHRY and CDR2 is SYGVKD in the germline V gene. DNA for the CDR3: TGTGCCATCAGTGAGCTGCAGGGGTCTTCAGATACGCAGTATTTT. The encoded protein is CAISELQGSSDTQYF.

A note on this clone: Sequence at one end of the junction differs from germline and may be a read error. CDR3 loop: CASSLSPRGHTGELFF. In DNA form, the CDR3 reads TGTGCCAGCAGCTTATCGCCCAGGGGGCACACCGGGGAGCTGTTTTTT. This chain joins TRBV28 and TRBJ2-2, with TRBD1 matching 8 bases. Germline CDR1 MDHEN, CDR2 SYDVKM. The CDR3 extends over 16 amino acids.

This clone was picked up a small number of times. V and J are TRBV7-2 and TRBJ2-7, with no clear D. The CDR3 has 16 amino acids. CDR1 and CDR2 (germline): SGHTA, FQGNSA. V was shortened by 3 bases and J by 6 bases, with 21 bases between the two germline ends. The CDR3 is CASSLDYETGLREQYF. The DNA of the CDR3 is TGTGCCAGCAGCTTGGATTATGAGACGGGCCTACGCGAGCAGTACTTC.

The chain employs TRBV15 and TRBJ2-2; a weak D match, TRBD2 (6 bases). Germline V gene sequence: CDR1 LNHNV, CDR2 YYDKDF (reference sequence). The CDR3 covers 15 residues. The V end lost 7 bases, the J end lost 0 bases, and 12 bases lay between the germline ends. CDR3 sequence (DNA): TGTGCCACCAAGGGAGGTACCCCGAACACCGGGGAGCTGTTTTTT. It specifies CATKGGTPNTGELFF.

This clone was picked up a small number of times. The rearrangement joins TRBV4-1 to TRBJ1-1; tentative D call: TRBD1 (6 bases). The CDR3 has 14 residues. The germline gives CDR1 MGHRA, CDR2 YSYEKL. Trimming pared 1 base from V and 3 bases from J, leaving 9 bases between. CDR3 sequence: CASSQVGADTEAFF. The CDR3 nucleotides are TGCGCCAGCAGCCAAGTGGGGGCGGACACTGAAGCTTTCTTT.

This clone showed up just a few times. The chain employs TRBV7-3 and TRBJ2-1, with 11 bases lining up with TRBD2. This CDR3 comprises 14 residues. Germline-derived CDR1 and CDR2 are SGHTA and FQGTGA. V lost 5 bases, J lost 10 bases, and 7 bases stayed unmatched. CDR3 nucleotide sequence: TGTGCCAGCAGCCAGGGGACTAGCGGTGGGGAGCAGTTCTTC. It encodes CASSQGTSGGEQFF.

This clone was seen a few times. The V and J genes are TRBV30 and TRBJ2-2; a possible D gene is TRBD2 (6 bases). Germline V gene sequence: CDR1 GTSNPN, CDR2 SVGIG (reference sequence). The CDR3 is 14 amino acids. The V and J ends lost 5 bases and 3 bases respectively, with 13 bases between them. As DNA, the CDR3 is TGTGCCTGGTCGGGGCTAGCGTACACCGGGGAGCTGTTTTTT. Its protein is CAWSGLAYTGELFF.